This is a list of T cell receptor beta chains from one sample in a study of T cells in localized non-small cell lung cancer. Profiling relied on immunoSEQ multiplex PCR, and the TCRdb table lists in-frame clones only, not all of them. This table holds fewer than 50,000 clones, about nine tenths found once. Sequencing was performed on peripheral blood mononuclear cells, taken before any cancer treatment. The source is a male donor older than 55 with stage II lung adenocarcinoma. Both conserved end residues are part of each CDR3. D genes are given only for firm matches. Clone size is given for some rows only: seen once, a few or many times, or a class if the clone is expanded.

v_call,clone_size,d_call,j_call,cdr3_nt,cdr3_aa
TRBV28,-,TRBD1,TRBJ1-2,TGTGCCAGCAGTCCCGAACAGGGGTACAACTATGGCTACACCTTC,CASSPEQGYNYGYTF
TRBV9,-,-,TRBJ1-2,TGTGCCAGCAGCGATTCTGACGGTAACTATGGCTACACCTTC,CASSDSDGNYGYTF
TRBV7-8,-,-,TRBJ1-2,TGTGCCAGCAGCCAGGGTAGCAACTATGGCTACACCTTC,CASSQGSNYGYTF
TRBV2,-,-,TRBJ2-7,TGTGCCAGCAAGGCAGGGATTCCCTACGAGCAGTACTTC,CASKAGIPYEQYF
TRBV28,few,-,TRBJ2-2,TGTGCCAGCACCTTCCGGGACCGAACCGGGGAGCTGTTTTTT,CASTFRDRTGELFF
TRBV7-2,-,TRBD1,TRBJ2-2,TGTGCCAGCAGCTCCCGACAGGGCTGGGAGCTGTTTTTT,CASSSRQGWELFF
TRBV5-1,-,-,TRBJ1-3,TGCGCCAGCGGCCTAGGACTTCCTTCTGGAAACACCATATATTTT,CASGLGLPSGNTIYF
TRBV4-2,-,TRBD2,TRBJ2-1,TGTGCCAGCAGCCAAGATGTGGCTAGCGGATTCAATGAGCAGTTCTTC,CASSQDVASGFNEQFF
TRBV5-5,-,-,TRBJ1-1,TGTGCCAGCAGCTTGTGGGTGGACAGGAACACTGAAGCTTTCTTT,CASSLWVDRNTEAFF
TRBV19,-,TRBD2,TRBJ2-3,TGTGCCAGTAGGGTTAGCGGGAGAGGAACTAGCACAGATACGCAGTATTTT,CASRVSGRGTSTDTQYF
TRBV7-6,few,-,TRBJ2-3,TGTGCCAGCAGCTTTGAGGGACATAGCACAGATACGCAGTATTTT,CASSFEGHSTDTQYF
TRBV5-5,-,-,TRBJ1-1,TGTGCCAGCAGACGTTATCCCTCAGGGAACACTGAAGCTTTCTTT,CASRRYPSGNTEAFF
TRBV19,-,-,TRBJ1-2,TGTGCCAGTGGCCTCGGGCCCGGCTACACCTTC,CASGLGPGYTF
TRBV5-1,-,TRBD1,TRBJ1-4,TGCGCCAGCAGCCGACAGGGCGAGGATGAAAAACTGTTTTTT,CASSRQGEDEKLFF
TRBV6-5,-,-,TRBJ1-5,TGTGCCAGCAACGGACAGCAGAGCAATCAGCCCCAGCATTTT,CASNGQQSNQPQHF
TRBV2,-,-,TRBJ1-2,TGTGCCAGTTATTTGGAATCTCTCTCATCGAGGACAGCATTAAATCTAAACTATGGCTACACCTTC,CASYLESLSSRTALNLNYGYTF
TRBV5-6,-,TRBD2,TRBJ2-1,TGTGCCAGCAGGAGCGGGAGCTACAATGAGCAGTTCTTC,CASRSGSYNEQFF
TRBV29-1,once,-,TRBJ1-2,TGCAGCGTTGATGGCAACTATGGCTACACCTTC,CSVDGNYGYTF
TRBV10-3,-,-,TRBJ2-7,TGTGCCATCAGCACTGCGGGGCAGCTTACCTACGAGCAGTACTTC,CAISTAGQLTYEQYF
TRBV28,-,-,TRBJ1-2,TGTGCCAGCGGTGACAGGCGGGCTAGCTACACCTTC,CASGDRRASYTF
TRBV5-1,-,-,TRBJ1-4,TGCGCCAGCAGCCCGGGACGAATTAATGAAAAACTGTTTTTT,CASSPGRINEKLFF
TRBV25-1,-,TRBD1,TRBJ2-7,TGTGCCAGCAGTGCACAGGCAGGGGCAGGGGGTAGGGCCTACGAGCAGTACTTC,CASSAQAGAGGRAYEQYF
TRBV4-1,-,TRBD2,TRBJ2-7,TGCGCCAGCAGCCTAGCGGGAGGGAGCTCCTACGAGCAGTACTTC,CASSLAGGSSYEQYF
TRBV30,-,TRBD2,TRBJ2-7,TGTGCCTGGAGTGGGGATAGCGGGTCCTACGAGCAGTACTTC,CAWSGDSGSYEQYF
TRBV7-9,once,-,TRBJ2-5,TGTGCCAGCAGCACCAACCAAGAGACCCAGTACTTC,CASSTNQETQYF
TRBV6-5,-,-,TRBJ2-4,TGTGCCAGCAGAGTCGACCTCCGAAGGGGCATTCAGTACTTC,CASRVDLRRGIQYF
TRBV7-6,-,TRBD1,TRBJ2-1,TGTGCCAGCAGCTCAAGGACAGGGGTGGACAATGAGCAGTTCTTC,CASSSRTGVDNEQFF
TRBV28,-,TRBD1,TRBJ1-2,TGTGCCAGCAGCCTGACAGGGAACTATGGCTACACCTTC,CASSLTGNYGYTF
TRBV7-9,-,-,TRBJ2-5,TGTGCCAGCGGTTGGGCGGGGCGAGAGACCCAGTACTTC,CASGWAGRETQYF
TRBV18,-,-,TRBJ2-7,TGTGCCAGCTCACCGGACGGGAGCTACGAGCAGTACTTC,CASSPDGSYEQYF
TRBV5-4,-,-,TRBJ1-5,TGTGCCAGCAGCCAAGATAAACAGGGCGGCAATCAGCCCCAGCATTTT,CASSQDKQGGNQPQHF
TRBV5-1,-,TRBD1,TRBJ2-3,TGCGCCAGCGCTTCTCAGGGGGCAGCGGATACGCAGTATTTT,CASASQGAADTQYF
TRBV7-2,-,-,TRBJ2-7,TGTGCCAGCAGCCCCCCTGACAGCCGGAGGGCCTACGAGCAGTACTTC,CASSPPDSRRAYEQYF
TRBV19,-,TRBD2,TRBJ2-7,TGTGCCAGTCGAGGACTAGCGGGAGGTGGGGAGCAGTACTTC,CASRGLAGGGEQYF
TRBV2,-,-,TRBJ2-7,TGTGCCAGCAGTGCTCCTTTCTACGAGCAGTACTTC,CASSAPFYEQYF